This T cell receptor beta chain was recorded in a study of CD8 T cells in ankylosing spondylitis. With 2 bases clipped from V and 1 base from J, the junction kept 1 base outside the gene matches. This CDR3 region has 16 residues. Per the germline V gene, CDR1 is MDHEN and CDR2 is SYDVKM. Regarding this clonotype: The antigen is undetermined.

5'-RACE, quantitative and with molecular barcodes, yielded the TCR beta libraries. Each CDR3 protein is one row after TCRdb ran MiXCR on the 5' RACE reads. This table holds 200,000 to 250,000 distinct CDR3 sequences, around 20% found once. Whole-study results and caveats: A TCR beta motif of eight highly homologous variants appeared characteristic of ankylosing spondylitis blood. Clones linked to the disease showed a CD8+ phenotype. They occurred at relatively low frequencies in peripheral blood. Reportedly, matched ankylosing spondylitis synovial fluid was significantly enriched for disease-linked clones.

This clonotype was obtained from a male donor with ankylosing spondylitis. The chain is built from TRBV28 and TRBJ2-6; 8 bases are a match to TRBD1. Sequencing input: blood, either unsorted or a sorted T cell fraction (not recorded which). CDR3 DNA: TGTGCCAGCAGTTTAGGGACAGGTTCTGGGGCCAACGTCCTGACTTTC. Translated, it gives CASSLGTGSGANVLTF.